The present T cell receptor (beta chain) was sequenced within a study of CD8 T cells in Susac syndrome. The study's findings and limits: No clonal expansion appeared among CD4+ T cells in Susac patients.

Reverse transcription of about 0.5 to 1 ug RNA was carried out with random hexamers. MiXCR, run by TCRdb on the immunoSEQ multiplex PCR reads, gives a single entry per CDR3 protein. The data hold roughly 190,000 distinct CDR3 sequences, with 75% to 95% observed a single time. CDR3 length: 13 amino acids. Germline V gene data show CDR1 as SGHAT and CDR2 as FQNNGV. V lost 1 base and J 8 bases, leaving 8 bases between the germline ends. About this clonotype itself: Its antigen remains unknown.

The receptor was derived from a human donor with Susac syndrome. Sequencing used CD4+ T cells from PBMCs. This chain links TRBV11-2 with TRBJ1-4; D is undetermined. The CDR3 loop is CASSLGTREKLFF. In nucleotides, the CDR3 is TGTGCCAGCAGCTTAGGCACGAGAGAAAAACTGTTTTTT.